This record concerns one TCR beta chain sequence. The sample is drawn from a study of T cell responses to AZD1222 COVID-19 vaccine. Generated by immunoSEQ multiplex PCR, the TCRdb table keeps only in-frame clones and is missing some. This sample has around 150,000 clones, with around 92% found just once. This CDR3 contains 15 residues. Trimming cost V 6 bases and J 4 bases; bases outside gene matches: 8. Germline-derived CDR1 and CDR2 are MNHEY and SVGEGT. The source was peripheral blood, collected 28 days after the second AZD1222 dose. This TCR was sampled from an adult who received the AZD1222 COVID-19 vaccine. The V call is TRBV6-2 or TRBV6-3, the J call TRBJ2-7, with 11 bases aligning to TRBD2. This CDR3 is CASSLIAGGPYEQYF. The CDR3 DNA reads TGTGCCAGCAGCCTCATAGCGGGGGGGCCGTACGAGCAGTACTTC.